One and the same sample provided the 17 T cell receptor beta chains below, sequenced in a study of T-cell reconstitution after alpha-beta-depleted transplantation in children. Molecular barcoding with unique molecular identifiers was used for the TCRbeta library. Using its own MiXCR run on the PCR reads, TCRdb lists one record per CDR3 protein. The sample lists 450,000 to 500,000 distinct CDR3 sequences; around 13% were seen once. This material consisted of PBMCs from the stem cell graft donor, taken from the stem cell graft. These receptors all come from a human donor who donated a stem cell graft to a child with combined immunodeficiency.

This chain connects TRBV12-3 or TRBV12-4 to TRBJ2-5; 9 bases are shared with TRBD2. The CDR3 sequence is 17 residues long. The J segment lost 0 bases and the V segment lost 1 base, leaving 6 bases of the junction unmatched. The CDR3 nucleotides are TGTGCCAGCAGTTTAGGGATAGCGGGGGAGAACCAAGAGACCCAGTACTTC. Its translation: CASSLGIAGENQETQYF.

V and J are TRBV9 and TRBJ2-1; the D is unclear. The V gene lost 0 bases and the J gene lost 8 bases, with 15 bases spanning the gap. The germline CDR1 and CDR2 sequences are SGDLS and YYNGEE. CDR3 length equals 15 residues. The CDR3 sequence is CASSVAGIVIDEQFF. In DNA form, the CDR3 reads TGTGCCAGCAGCGTAGCTGGTATAGTTATCGATGAGCAGTTCTTC.

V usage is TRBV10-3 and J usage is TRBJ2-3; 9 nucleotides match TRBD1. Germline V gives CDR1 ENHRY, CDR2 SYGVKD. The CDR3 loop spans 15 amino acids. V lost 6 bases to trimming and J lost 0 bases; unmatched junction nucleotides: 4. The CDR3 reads CAIRDRGASTDTQYF. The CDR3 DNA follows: TGTGCCATCAGGGACAGGGGAGCAAGCACAGATACGCAGTATTTT.

The CDR3 bases are TGCAGTGCTAGTAGGTTGGGGGAGCAATCACCCACAGATACGCAGTATTTT. Encoded protein: CSASRLGEQSPTDTQYF. This sequence joins TRBV20-1 and TRBJ2-3; D tentatively reads TRBD1 or TRBD2 (5 bases each). V was trimmed by 3 bases and J by 2 bases, leaving 21 bases between them. The CDR3 has 17 residues. Germline values: CDR1 DFQATT, CDR2 SNEGSKA (reference sequence).

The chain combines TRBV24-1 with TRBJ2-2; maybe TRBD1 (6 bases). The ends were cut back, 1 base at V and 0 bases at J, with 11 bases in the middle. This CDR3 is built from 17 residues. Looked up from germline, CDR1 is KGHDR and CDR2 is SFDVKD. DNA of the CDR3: TGTGCCACCAGTGATTTTGGCAGGGGCCCGAACACCGGGGAGCTGTTTTTT. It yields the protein CATSDFGRGPNTGELFF.

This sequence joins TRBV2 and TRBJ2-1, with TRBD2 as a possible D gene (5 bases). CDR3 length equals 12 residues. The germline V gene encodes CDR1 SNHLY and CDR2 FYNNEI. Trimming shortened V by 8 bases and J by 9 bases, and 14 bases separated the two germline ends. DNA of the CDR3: TGTGCCAGCGCAAGGGAGCAGCTTGAGCAGTTCTTC. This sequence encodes CASAREQLEQFF.

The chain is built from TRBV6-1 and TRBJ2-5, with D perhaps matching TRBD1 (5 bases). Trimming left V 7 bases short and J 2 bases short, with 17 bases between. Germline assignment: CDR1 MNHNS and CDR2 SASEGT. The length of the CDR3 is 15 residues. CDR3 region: CASKMTAMRQETQYF. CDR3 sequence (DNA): TGTGCCAGCAAGATGACAGCGATGCGACAAGAGACCCAGTACTTC.

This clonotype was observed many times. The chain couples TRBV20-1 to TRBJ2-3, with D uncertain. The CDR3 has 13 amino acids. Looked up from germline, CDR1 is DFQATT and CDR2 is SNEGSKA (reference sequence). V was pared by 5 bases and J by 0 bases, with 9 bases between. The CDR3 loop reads CSAGKLSTDTQYF. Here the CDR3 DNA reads TGCAGTGCTGGGAAACTTAGCACAGATACGCAGTATTTT.

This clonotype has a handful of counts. The DNA of the CDR3 is TGTGCCAGCAGCTTAGGTGCGGGATACACCTACGAGCAGTACTTC. It encodes CASSLGAGYTYEQYF. The chain has TRBV7-8 and TRBJ2-7, with D perhaps TRBD2 (6 bases). V was cut by 1 base and J by 2 bases, with 12 bases left in between. The CDR3 length is 15 residues. Germline CDR1 SGHVS, CDR2 FQNEAQ.

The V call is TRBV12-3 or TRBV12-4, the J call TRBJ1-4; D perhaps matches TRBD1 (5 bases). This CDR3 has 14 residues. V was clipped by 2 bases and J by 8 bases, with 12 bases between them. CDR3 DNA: TGTGCCAGCAGTTTACAGGTTACAGGAGAAAAACTGTTTTTT. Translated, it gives CASSLQVTGEKLFF.

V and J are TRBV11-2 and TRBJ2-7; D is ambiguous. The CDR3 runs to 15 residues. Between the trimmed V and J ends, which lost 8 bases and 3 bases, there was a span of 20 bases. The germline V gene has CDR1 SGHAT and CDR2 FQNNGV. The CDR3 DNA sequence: TGTGCCAGCCAGAAATCCGAGCGTTCTCTCTACGAGCAGTACTTC. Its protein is CASQKSERSLYEQYF. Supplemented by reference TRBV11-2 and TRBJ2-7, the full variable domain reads EAGVAQSPRYKIIEKRQSVAFWCNPISGHATLYWYQQILGQGPKLLIQFQNNGVVDDSQLPKDRFSAERLKGVDSTLKIQPAKLEDSAVYLCASQKSERSLYEQYFGPGTRLTVT.

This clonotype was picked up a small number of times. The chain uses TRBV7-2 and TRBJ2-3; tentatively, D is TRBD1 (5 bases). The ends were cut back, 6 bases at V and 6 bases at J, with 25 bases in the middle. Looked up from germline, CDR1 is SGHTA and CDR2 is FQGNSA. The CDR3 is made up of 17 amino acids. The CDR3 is CASSSQATGGSWDTQYF. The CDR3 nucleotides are TGTGCCAGCAGTTCACAAGCCACAGGTGGTAGTTGGGATACGCAGTATTTT.

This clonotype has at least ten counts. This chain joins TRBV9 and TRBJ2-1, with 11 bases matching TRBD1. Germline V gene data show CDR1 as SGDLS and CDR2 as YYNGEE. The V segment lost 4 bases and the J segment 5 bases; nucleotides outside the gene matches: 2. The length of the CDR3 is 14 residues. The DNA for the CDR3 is TGTGCCAGCAGCCGGGACAGGGGGGACAATGAGCAGTTCTTC. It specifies CASSRDRGDNEQFF.

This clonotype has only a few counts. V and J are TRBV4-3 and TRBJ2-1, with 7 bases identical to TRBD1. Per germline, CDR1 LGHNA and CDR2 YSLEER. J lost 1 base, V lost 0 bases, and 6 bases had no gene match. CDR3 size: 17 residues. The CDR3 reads CASSQDPAGGSYNEQFF. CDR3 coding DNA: TGCGCCAGCAGCCAAGATCCGGCAGGGGGTTCCTACAATGAGCAGTTCTTC.

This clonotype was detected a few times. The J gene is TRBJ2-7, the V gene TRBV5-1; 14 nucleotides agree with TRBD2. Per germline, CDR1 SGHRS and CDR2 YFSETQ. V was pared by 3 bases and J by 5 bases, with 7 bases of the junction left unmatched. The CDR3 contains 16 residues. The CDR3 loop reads CASSSPGLAGVDEQYF. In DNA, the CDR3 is TGCGCCAGCAGCTCGCCGGGACTAGCGGGAGTAGACGAGCAGTACTTC.

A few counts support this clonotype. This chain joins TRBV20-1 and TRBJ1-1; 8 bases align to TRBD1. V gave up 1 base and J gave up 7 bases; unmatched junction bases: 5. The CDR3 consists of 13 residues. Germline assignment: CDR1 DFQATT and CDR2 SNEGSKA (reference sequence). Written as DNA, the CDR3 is TGCAGTGCTAGAGGGCTGGACAGGGTTGAAGCTTTCTTT. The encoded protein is CSARGLDRVEAFF.

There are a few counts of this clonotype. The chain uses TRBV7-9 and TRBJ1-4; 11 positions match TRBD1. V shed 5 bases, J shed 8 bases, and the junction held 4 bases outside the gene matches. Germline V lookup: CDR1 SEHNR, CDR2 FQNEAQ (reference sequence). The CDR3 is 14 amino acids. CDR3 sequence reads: CASSQDRGREKLFF. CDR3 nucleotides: TGTGCCAGCAGCCAGGACAGGGGGCGAGAAAAACTGTTTTTT.